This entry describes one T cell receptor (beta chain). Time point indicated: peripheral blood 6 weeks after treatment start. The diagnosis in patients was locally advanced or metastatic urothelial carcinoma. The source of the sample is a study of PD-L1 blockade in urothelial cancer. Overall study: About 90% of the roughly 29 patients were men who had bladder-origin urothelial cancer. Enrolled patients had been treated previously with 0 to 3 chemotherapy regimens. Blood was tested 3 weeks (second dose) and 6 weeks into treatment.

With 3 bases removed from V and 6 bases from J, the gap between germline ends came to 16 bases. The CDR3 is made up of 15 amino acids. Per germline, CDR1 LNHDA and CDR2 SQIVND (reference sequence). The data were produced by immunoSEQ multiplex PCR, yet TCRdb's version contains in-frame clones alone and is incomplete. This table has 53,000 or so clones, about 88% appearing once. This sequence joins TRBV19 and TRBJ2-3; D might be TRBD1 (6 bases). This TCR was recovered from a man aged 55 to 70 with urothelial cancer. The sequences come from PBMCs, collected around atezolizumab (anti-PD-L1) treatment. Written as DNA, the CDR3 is TGTGCCAGTAGTATGGGGGCAGGGAATATGGATACGCAGTATTTT. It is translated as CASSMGAGNMDTQYF.